This TCR beta chain was sequenced during a study of blood T cell repertoires in COVID-19. Overall study context: Some COVID-19 samples were acute and others convalescent; all came from the United States, Italy and Spain.

Assay used: immunoSEQ multiplex PCR; TCRdb lists only in-frame clones, some missing. In the table there are about 150,000 clones, around 79% of which are singletons. CDR1 is KGHSH, CDR2 LQKENI, per germline. Trimming stripped 2 bases from V and 10 bases from J, with 12 bases between. CDR3 length: 14 amino acids. Sequencing used peripheral blood. V gene TRBV18 combines with J gene TRBJ1-6; D call uncertain. This receptor was taken from a man aged 80 or over with acute or convalescent COVID-19. CDR3 nucleotides: TGTGCCAGCTCACCATCCAGCCAGGCCTCACCCCTCCACTTT. Its translation is CASSPSSQASPLHF.